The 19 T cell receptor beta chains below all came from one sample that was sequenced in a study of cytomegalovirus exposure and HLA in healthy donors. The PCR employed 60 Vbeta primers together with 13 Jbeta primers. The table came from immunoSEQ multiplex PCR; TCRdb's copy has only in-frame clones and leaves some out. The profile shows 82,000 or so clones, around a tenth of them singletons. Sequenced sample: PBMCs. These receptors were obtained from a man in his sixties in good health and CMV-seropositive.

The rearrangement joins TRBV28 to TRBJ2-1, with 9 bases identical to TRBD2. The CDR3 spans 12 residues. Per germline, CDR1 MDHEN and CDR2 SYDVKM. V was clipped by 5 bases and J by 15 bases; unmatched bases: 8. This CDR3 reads CASSGKREALFF. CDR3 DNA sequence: TGTGCCAGCAGTGGGAAGCGGGAGGCCTTGTTCTTC.

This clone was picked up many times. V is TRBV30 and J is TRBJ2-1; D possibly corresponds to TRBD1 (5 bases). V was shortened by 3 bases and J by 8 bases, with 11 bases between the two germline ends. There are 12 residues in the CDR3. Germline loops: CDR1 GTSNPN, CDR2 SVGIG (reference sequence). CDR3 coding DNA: TGTGCCTGGAGCAGGGTTACGTATGAGCAGTTCTTC. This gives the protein CAWSRVTYEQFF.

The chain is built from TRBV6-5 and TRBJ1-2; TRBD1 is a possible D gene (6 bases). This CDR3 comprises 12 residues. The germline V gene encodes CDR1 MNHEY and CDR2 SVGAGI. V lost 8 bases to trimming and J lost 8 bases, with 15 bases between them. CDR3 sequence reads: CASGGAPWGYTF. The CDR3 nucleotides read TGTGCCAGCGGGGGGGCTCCCTGGGGCTACACCTTC.

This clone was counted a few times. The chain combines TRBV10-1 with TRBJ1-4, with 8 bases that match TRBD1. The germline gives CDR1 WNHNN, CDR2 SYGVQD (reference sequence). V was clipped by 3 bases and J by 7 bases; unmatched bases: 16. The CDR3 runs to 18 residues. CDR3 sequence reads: CASSEDRGGHGRREKLFF. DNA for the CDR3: TGCGCCAGCAGTGAAGACAGGGGAGGGCATGGGCGTCGTGAAAAACTGTTTTTT.

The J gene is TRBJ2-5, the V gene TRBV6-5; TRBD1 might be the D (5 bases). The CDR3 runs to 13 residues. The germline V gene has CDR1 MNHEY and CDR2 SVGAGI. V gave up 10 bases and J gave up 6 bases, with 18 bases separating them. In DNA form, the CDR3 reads TGTGCCACGTCCTTTGGTGGGGCGCAGACCCAGTACTTC. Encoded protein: CATSFGGAQTQYF.

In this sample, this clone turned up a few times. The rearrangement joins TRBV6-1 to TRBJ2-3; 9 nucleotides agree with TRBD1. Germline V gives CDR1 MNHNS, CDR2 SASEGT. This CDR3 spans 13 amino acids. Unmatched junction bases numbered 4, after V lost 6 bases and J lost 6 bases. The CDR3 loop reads CASRSQGADTQYF. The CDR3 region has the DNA TGTGCCAGCAGATCACAGGGGGCCGATACGCAGTATTTT.

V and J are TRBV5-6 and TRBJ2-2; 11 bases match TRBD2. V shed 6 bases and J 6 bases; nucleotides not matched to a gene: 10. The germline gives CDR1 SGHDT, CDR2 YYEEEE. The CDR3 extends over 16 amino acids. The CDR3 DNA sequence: TGTGCCAGCATCGATACTAGCGGGAGACACGCCGGGGAGCTGTTTTTT. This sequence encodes CASIDTSGRHAGELFF.

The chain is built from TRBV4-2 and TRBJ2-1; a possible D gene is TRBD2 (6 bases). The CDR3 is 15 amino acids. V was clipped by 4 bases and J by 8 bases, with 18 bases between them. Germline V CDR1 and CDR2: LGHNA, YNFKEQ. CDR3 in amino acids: CASSRRDSVGDEQFF. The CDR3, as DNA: TGTGCCAGCAGCCGCCGGGACTCGGTAGGAGATGAGCAGTTCTTC.

The CDR3 sequence is CASSRVAASYNEQFF. The CDR3 bases are TGTGCCAGCAGCCGGGTAGCGGCCTCCTACAATGAGCAGTTCTTC. The chain uses TRBV6-5 and TRBJ2-1; D is perhaps TRBD2 (6 bases). In germline, CDR1 is MNHEY, CDR2 SVGAGI. Trimming removed 6 bases from V and 0 bases from J, with 12 bases in between. The CDR3 consists of 15 residues.

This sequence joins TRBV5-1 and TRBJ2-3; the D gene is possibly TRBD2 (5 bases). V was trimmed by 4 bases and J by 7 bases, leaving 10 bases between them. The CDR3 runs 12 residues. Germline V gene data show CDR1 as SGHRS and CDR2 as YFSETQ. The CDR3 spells CASSHGEHTQYF. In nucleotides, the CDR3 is TGCGCCAGCAGCCACGGGGAACATACGCAGTATTTT.

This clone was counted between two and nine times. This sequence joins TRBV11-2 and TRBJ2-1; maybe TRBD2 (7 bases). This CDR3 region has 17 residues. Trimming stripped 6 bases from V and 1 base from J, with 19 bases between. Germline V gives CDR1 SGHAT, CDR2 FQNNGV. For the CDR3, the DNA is TGTGCCAGCAGGGTCTGGGCGGGGGCAGGATCCTACAATGAGCAGTTCTTC. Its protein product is CASRVWAGAGSYNEQFF.

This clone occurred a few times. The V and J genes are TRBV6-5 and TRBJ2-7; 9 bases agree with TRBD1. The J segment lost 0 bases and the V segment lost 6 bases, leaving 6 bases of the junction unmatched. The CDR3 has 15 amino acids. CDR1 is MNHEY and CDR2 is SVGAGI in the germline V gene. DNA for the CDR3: TGTGCCAGCAGGTTCGGGGGACAGGGCTCCTACGAGCAGTACTTC. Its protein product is CASRFGGQGSYEQYF.

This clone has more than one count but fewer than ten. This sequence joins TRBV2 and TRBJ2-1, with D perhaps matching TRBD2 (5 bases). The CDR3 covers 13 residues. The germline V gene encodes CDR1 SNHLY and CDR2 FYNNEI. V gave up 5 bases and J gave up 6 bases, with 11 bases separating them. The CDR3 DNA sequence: TGTGCCAGCAGTACGGGGTTCCGCAATGAGCAGTTCTTC. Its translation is CASSTGFRNEQFF. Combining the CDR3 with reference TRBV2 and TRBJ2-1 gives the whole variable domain EPEVTQTPSHQVTQMGQEVILRCVPISNHLYFYWYRQILGQKVEFLVSFYNNEISEKSEIFDDQFSVERPDGSNFTLKIRSTKLEDSAMYFCASSTGFRNEQFFGPGTRLTVL.

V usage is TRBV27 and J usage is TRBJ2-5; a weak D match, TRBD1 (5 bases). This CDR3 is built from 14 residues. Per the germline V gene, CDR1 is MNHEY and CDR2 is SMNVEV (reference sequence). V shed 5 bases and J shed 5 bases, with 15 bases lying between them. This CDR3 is CASSPLLSGETQYF. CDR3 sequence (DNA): TGTGCCAGCAGTCCCCTCTTATCAGGGGAGACCCAGTACTTC.

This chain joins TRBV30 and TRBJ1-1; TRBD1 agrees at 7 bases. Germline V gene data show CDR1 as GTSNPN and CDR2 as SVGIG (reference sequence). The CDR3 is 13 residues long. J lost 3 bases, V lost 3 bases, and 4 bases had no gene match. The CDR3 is CAWSPDRDTEAFF. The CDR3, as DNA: TGTGCCTGGAGCCCAGACAGGGACACTGAAGCTTTCTTT.

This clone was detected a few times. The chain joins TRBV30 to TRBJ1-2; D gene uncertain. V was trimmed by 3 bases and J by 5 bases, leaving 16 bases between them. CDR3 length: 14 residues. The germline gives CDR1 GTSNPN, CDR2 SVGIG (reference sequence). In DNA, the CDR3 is TGTGCCTGGAGAACCCCCTCGAGGTGGTATGGCTACACCTTC. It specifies CAWRTPSRWYGYTF.

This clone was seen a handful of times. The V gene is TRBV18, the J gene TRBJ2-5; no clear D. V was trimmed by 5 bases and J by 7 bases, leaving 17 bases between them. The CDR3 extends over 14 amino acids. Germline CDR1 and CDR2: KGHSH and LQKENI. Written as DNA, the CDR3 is TGTGCCAGCTCAGCGGAAGTTGACGACGTGACCCAGTACTTC. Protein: CASSAEVDDVTQYF.

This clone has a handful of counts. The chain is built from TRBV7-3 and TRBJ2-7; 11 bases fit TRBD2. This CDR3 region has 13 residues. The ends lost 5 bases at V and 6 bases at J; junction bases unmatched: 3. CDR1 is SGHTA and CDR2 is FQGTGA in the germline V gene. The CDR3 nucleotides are TGTGCCAGCAGCGCCGGGACTAGCGGCGAGCAGTACTTC. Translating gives CASSAGTSGEQYF.

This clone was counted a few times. The CDR3 DNA reads as TGTGCCAGCAGGTCAGGGGGAACAAGCTACACCTTC. Translation gives CASRSGGTSYTF. The chain recombines TRBV6-5 with TRBJ1-2, with 7 bases that match TRBD1. Germline assignment: CDR1 MNHEY and CDR2 SVGAGI. V was pared by 6 bases and J by 9 bases, with 7 bases of the junction left unmatched. This CDR3 region has 12 residues.